A single sample gave rise to the 30 T cell receptor beta chains below, sequenced in a study of blood T cell repertoires in COVID-19. TCRdb's copy holds only in-frame clones and misses some; the assay was immunoSEQ multiplex PCR. The sample contains approximately 62,000 clones, roughly four fifths of which appear only once. What was sequenced was peripheral blood. Every receptor here comes from a woman aged 50 to 60 with active or convalescent COVID-19.

This clone came up a few times. CDR3 sequence reads: CASSVSDRAQHF. For the CDR3, the DNA is TGTGCCAGCAGTGTTTCGGACAGGGCCCAGCATTTT. The V gene is TRBV2, the J gene TRBJ1-5; 8 bases map to TRBD1. The trim removed 4 bases at V and 11 bases at J, leaving 4 bases unmatched. CDR1 is SNHLY, CDR2 FYNNEI, per germline. The CDR3 is made up of 12 amino acids.

The chain uses TRBV12-3 or TRBV12-4 and TRBJ1-5; D remains unclear. The CDR3 loop spans 13 amino acids. The V end was cut by 8 bases, the J end by 5 bases, with 13 bases between. CDR3 sequence: CASSWATDQPQHF. CDR3 sequence (DNA): TGTGCCAGCTCCTGGGCGACGGATCAGCCCCAGCATTTT.

This clone was recorded once. J is TRBJ2-5 and V is TRBV21-1; the DNA was not used to check the table's D call, TRBD2. TRBV21-1 corresponds to a pseudogene. This CDR3 is built from 18 residues. CDR3 nucleotide sequence: TGTGCCAGCAGCAAAGTACCCAGGAGGGAGGGCTTCCGGGAGACCCAGTACTTC. The encoded protein is CASSKVPRREGFRETQYF.

The chain recombines TRBV19 with TRBJ2-3; TRBD2 is a possible D gene (6 bases). V lost 7 bases and J lost 1, with 9 bases in between. Germline values: CDR1 LNHDA, CDR2 SQIVND (reference sequence). There are 13 residues in the CDR3. In DNA form, the CDR3 reads TGTGCCAGTAAGGGACTCGGCACAGATACGCAGTATTTT. Translating gives CASKGLGTDTQYF.

The chain is built from TRBV27 and TRBJ2-1; no firm D call. V shed 3 bases and J shed 10 bases, with 16 bases lying between them. CDR3 length equals 14 residues. From germline, CDR1 is MNHEY and CDR2 SMNVEV (reference sequence). The CDR3 DNA follows: TGTGCCAGCAGTTTCCGGCCATCCCAGGCGGAGCAGTTCTTC. This codes for CASSFRPSQAEQFF.

This sequence joins TRBV18 and TRBJ1-3; D is unresolved. V lost 6 bases and J 6 bases, leaving 12 bases between the germline ends. Germline values: CDR1 KGHSH, CDR2 LQKENI. CDR3 size: 13 residues. CDR3 in DNA: TGTGCCAGCTCCCCGAGGCCGGAAAACACCATATATTTT. Protein sequence: CASSPRPENTIYF. Complete variable domain (other parts from reference TRBV18 and TRBJ1-3): NAGVMQNPRHLVRRRGQEARLRCSPMKGHSHVYWYRQLPEEGLKFMVYLQKENIIDESGMPKERFSAEFPKEGPSILRIQQVVRGDSAAYFCASSPRPENTIYFGEGSWLTVV.

This chain connects TRBV11-2 to TRBJ2-3; 9 bases agree with TRBD2. The CDR3 consists of 16 residues. J gave up 0 bases and V 3 bases, and 4 bases lay outside the gene matches. Germline CDR1 and CDR2: SGHAT and FQNNGV. DNA for the CDR3: TGTGCCAGCAGCTTTAGGAGCGGGAGGAGCACAGATACGCAGTATTTT. Protein product: CASSFRSGRSTDTQYF.

V gene TRBV20-1 combines with J gene TRBJ2-7, with TRBD2 identical over 10 bases. CDR1 DFQATT and CDR2 SNEGSKA come from the germline V gene (reference sequence). J gave up 3 bases and V 3 bases, and 5 bases lay outside the gene matches. This CDR3 is 14 amino acids long. CDR3 loop: CSASSGGSLYEQYF. The CDR3 nucleotides read TGCAGTGCTAGTAGCGGGGGGTCACTCTACGAGCAGTACTTC.

The J gene is TRBJ2-6, the V gene TRBV4-3; a weak D match, TRBD2 (6 bases). Germline CDR1 is LGHNA and CDR2 is YSLEER. V gave up 4 bases and J gave up 0 bases, with 10 bases separating them. The CDR3 is 16 amino acids. The CDR3 DNA sequence: TGCGCCAGCAGCCTCTTGGGGGGCTCTGGGGCCAACGTCCTGACTTTC. The encoded protein is CASSLLGGSGANVLTF.

This clone occurred a few times. This sequence joins TRBV11-2 and TRBJ1-2; D may be TRBD1 (6 bases). The V end was cut by 4 bases, the J end by 6 bases, with 27 bases between. Germline CDR1 is SGHAT and CDR2 is FQNNGV. CDR3 length equals 18 residues. The CDR3 loop is CASSSIRGGGSVADGYTF. DNA of the CDR3: TGTGCCAGCAGCTCGATTCGAGGGGGGGGCTCAGTGGCCGATGGCTACACCTTC.

V and J are TRBV9 and TRBJ1-2; 7 bases are shared with TRBD1. Germline CDR1 SGDLS, CDR2 YYNGEE. The CDR3 is 15 residues long. Unmatched junction bases numbered 6, after V lost 0 bases and J lost 4 bases. CDR3 coding DNA: TGTGCCAGCAGCGTAGCGCCAGGGGGTAGCTATGGCTACACCTTC. Amino acid sequence: CASSVAPGGSYGYTF.

The rearrangement links TRBV2 to TRBJ2-2, with unresolved D. The CDR3 contains 14 residues. CDR1 and CDR2 (germline): SNHLY, FYNNEI. The germline V and J ends were trimmed by 1 base and 3 bases, with 6 bases remaining between them. CDR3 region: CASSEGLYTGELFF. CDR3 DNA sequence: TGTGCCAGCAGTGAAGGGCTCTACACCGGGGAGCTGTTTTTT.

The V call is TRBV7-9, the J call TRBJ1-2; maybe TRBD1 (6 bases). CDR1 SEHNR and CDR2 FQNEAQ come from the germline V gene (reference sequence). V was trimmed by 5 bases and J by 5 bases, leaving 12 bases between them. CDR3 length: 13 amino acids. CDR3 DNA sequence: TGTGCCAGCAGCGGTGGACAGAGGTATGGCTACACCTTC. Encoded protein: CASSGGQRYGYTF.

The chain has TRBV10-3 and TRBJ1-1; TRBD1 agrees at 8 bases. The CDR3 is made up of 14 amino acids. V shed 4 bases, J shed 3 bases, and the junction held 4 bases outside the gene matches. Germline loops: CDR1 ENHRY, CDR2 SYGVKD. The CDR3, as DNA: TGTGCCATCAGTGCGACAGGGGTTGACACTGAAGCTTTCTTT. Translated: CAISATGVDTEAFF.

The chain recombines TRBV3-1 (or the pseudogene TRBV3-2) with TRBJ2-7, with 10 bases identical to TRBD2. With 1 base clipped from V and 13 bases from J, the junction kept 13 bases outside the gene matches. The CDR3 length is 15 residues. CDR1 and CDR2 (germline): LGHDT, YNNKEL (reference sequence). CDR3 in amino acids: CASSQVPGPGLAVYF. DNA for the CDR3: TGTGCCAGCAGCCAAGTTCCCGGGCCAGGACTAGCGGTCTACTTC.

DNA of the CDR3: TGTGCCAGCAGCTCGATCTTTTTTGGCAGGGGGGAAGGCGTAGGGGAGACCCAGTACTTC. Translation gives CASSSIFFGRGEGVGETQYF. The chain recombines TRBV5-5 with TRBJ2-5; D may be TRBD1 (7 bases). Germline V gene data show CDR1 as SGHKS and CDR2 as YYEKEE (reference sequence). V was cut by 3 bases and J by 5 bases, with 32 bases left in between. This CDR3 contains 20 residues.

The chain uses TRBV5-1 and TRBJ2-5; 8 positions match TRBD1. Trimming removed 1 base from V and 2 bases from J; junction bases left unmatched: 4. The CDR3 runs to 15 residues. Germline V lookup: CDR1 SGHRS, CDR2 YFSETQ. The CDR3 DNA is TGCGCCAGCAGCTTGTACGGACAGGGACAAGAGACCCAGTACTTC. This gives the protein CASSLYGQGQETQYF. The variable domain in full, completed from reference TRBV5-1 and TRBJ2-5, reads KAGVTQTPRYLIKTRGQQVTLSCSPISGHRSVSWYQQTPGQGLQFLFEYFSETQRNKGNFPGRFSGRQFSNSRSEMNVSTLELGDSALYLCASSLYGQGQETQYFGPGTRLLVL.

This chain uses TRBV6-5 with TRBJ1-1; D gene ambiguous. Looked up from germline, CDR1 is MNHEY and CDR2 is SVGAGI. With 4 bases removed from V and 1 base from J, the gap between germline ends came to 4 bases. The CDR3 totals 12 residues. Here the CDR3 reads CASSFRNTEAFF. The CDR3, as DNA: TGTGCCAGCAGTTTCAGGAACACTGAAGCTTTCTTT.

The chain links TRBV18 to TRBJ2-7, with 7 bases that match TRBD2. This CDR3 region has 15 residues. Germline V lookup: CDR1 KGHSH, CDR2 LQKENI. Trimming removed 3 bases from V and 8 bases from J; junction bases left unmatched: 13. This chain's CDR3 is CASSPKAGDTTKQYF. CDR3 in DNA: TGTGCCAGCTCACCGAAGGCGGGAGATACTACGAAGCAGTACTTC. Full variable domain (missing parts from reference TRBV18 and TRBJ2-7): NAGVMQNPRHLVRRRGQEARLRCSPMKGHSHVYWYRQLPEEGLKFMVYLQKENIIDESGMPKERFSAEFPKEGPSILRIQQVVRGDSAAYFCASSPKAGDTTKQYFGPGTRLTVT.

The chain carries TRBV19 and TRBJ1-1, with 10 bases lining up with TRBD1. V lost 5 bases to trimming and J lost 3 bases; unmatched junction nucleotides: 3. Germline V gives CDR1 LNHDA, CDR2 SQIVND (reference sequence). The CDR3 runs 14 residues. CDR3 in DNA: TGTGCCAGTAGTCGACAGGGGGCGGACACTGAAGCTTTCTTT. Encoded protein: CASSRQGADTEAFF.

The V and J genes are TRBV19 and TRBJ2-1, with 8 bases lining up with TRBD2. V shed 3 bases and J 9 bases; nucleotides not matched to a gene: 10. The germline V gene has CDR1 LNHDA and CDR2 SQIVND (reference sequence). The CDR3 is 15 amino acids. The CDR3 DNA sequence: TGTGCCAGTAGTATTCCGGGGGGGGCTTCGGGTGAGCAGTTCTTC. Translation: CASSIPGGASGEQFF.

The rearrangement joins TRBV3-1 (or the pseudogene TRBV3-2) to TRBJ2-4; 10 positions agree with TRBD2. Germline-derived CDR1 and CDR2 are LGHDT and YNNKEL (reference sequence). This CDR3 has 14 amino acids. V dropped 1 base and J dropped 14; count of bases not matched to a gene: 8. The CDR3 protein is CASSQARAGGGEYF. The CDR3 nucleotides are TGTGCCAGCAGCCAAGCTCGAGCGGGAGGGGGGGAGTACTTC.

The chain is built from TRBV4-3 and TRBJ1-2; D perhaps matches TRBD1 (6 bases). The CDR3 covers 13 residues. V shed 5 bases and J shed 8 bases, with 15 bases lying between them. Germline lookup yields CDR1 LGHNA and CDR2 YSLEER. The CDR3 protein is CASSNRDIRGYTF. For the CDR3, the DNA is TGCGCCAGCAGCAACCGGGACATTAGAGGCTACACCTTC.

V and J are TRBV6-5 and TRBJ2-4; D call uncertain. CDR1 is MNHEY, CDR2 SVGAGI, per germline. The CDR3 covers 13 residues. V was cut by 4 bases and J by 1 base, with 5 bases left in between. As DNA, the CDR3 is TGTGCCAGCAGTTCGCAGGCCAAAAACATTCAGTACTTC. The encoded protein is CASSSQAKNIQYF.

The sample holds many counts of this clone. The chain has TRBV2 and TRBJ2-1, with TRBD1 as a possible D gene (6 bases). The germline V gene encodes CDR1 SNHLY and CDR2 FYNNEI. The CDR3 loop spans 12 amino acids. V was trimmed by 6 bases and J by 4 bases, leaving 7 bases between them. CDR3 sequence (DNA): TGTGCCAGCAGCCAGGGGTACAATGAGCAGTTCTTC. Translating it yields CASSQGYNEQFF. The full variable domain, completed using reference TRBV2 and TRBJ2-1, is EPEVTQTPSHQVTQMGQEVILRCVPISNHLYFYWYRQILGQKVEFLVSFYNNEISEKSEIFDDQFSVERPDGSNFTLKIRSTKLEDSAMYFCASSQGYNEQFFGPGTRLTVL.

This chain links TRBV2 with TRBJ1-1; D remains ambiguous. Germline lookup yields CDR1 SNHLY and CDR2 FYNNEI. The V end lost 7 bases, the J end lost 2 bases, and 11 bases lay between the germline ends. The length of the CDR3 is 13 residues. CDR3 sequence: CASTAGENTEAFF. CDR3 nucleotide sequence: TGTGCCAGCACTGCCGGAGAAAACACTGAAGCTTTCTTT.

This clone occurred a few times. The germline gene is not matched at one end of the junction; a read error may be the cause. This sequence joins TRBV27 and TRBJ2-1; tentative D call: TRBD2 (6 bases). Germline CDR1 and CDR2: MNHEY and SMNVEV (reference sequence). This CDR3 region has 14 residues. CDR3 bases: TGTGCCAGCAGTCCCCGGGACTCCAACAATGAGCAGTTCTTC. Amino acids: CASSPRDSNNEQFF.

This chain's CDR3 is CASSLGALTGKGYTF. CDR3 nucleotide sequence: TGCGCCAGCAGCTTGGGAGCCCTGACAGGGAAGGGCTACACCTTC. The gene calls are TRBV5-1 and TRBJ1-2, with 7 bases aligning to TRBD1. The germline CDR1 and CDR2 sequences are SGHRS and YFSETQ. CDR3 length: 15 residues. Losses at the gene ends were 0 bases for V and 8 bases for J; bases not matched to a gene: 10. Full variable domain (outside the CDR3, taken from reference TRBV5-1 and TRBJ1-2): KAGVTQTPRYLIKTRGQQVTLSCSPISGHRSVSWYQQTPGQGLQFLFEYFSETQRNKGNFPGRFSGRQFSNSRSEMNVSTLELGDSALYLCASSLGALTGKGYTFGSGTRLTVV.

In its sample, this clone was seen a few times. The chain has TRBV3-1 (or the pseudogene TRBV3-2) and TRBJ2-7; 8 nucleotides line up with TRBD2. Germline assignment: CDR1 LGHDT and CDR2 YNNKEL (reference sequence). V was clipped by 5 bases and J by 6 bases; unmatched bases: 12. The CDR3 has 15 amino acids. The CDR3 DNA sequence: TGTGCCAGCAGCACTCTCGTCAGGGGACTAGGCGAGCAGTACTTC. This gives the protein CASSTLVRGLGEQYF.

The CDR3 DNA reads as TGTGCCACCAGTGTCAACCGGGCAGGGGGCGGAGAGACCCAGTACTTC. As protein: CATSVNRAGGGETQYF. The chain employs TRBV24-1 and TRBJ2-5, with 8 bases aligning to TRBD1. CDR1 is KGHDR, CDR2 SFDVKD, per germline. The V gene end was trimmed by 5 bases and the J gene end by 4 bases; junction bases not matched to a gene: 11. The CDR3 is made up of 16 amino acids.